This T cell receptor (beta chain) emerged from a study of cytomegalovirus exposure and HLA in healthy donors. General study results and limits: Researchers catalogued about 150 TCR beta chains as cytomegalovirus-associated.

PCR was performed using 60 Vbeta and 13 Jbeta primers. Repertoires were generated with immunoSEQ multiplex PCR, while TCRdb's copy carries only in-frame clones and drops some. The repertoire holds about 140,000 clones, around 80% seen once, with 2.5% to 3% in the top ten. Comments on this clone: Its antigen is unidentified.

This CDR3 contains 13 residues. The germline gives CDR1 SGHRS, CDR2 YFSETQ. Trimming left V 0 bases short and J 10 bases short, with 8 bases between. The specimen sequenced was PBMCs. This clonotype was sampled from a female donor in good health and CMV-seronegative. The J gene is TRBJ1-6, the V gene TRBV5-1; D not certain. The CDR3 DNA is TGCGCCAGCAGCTTGGAAGGAGTCTCACCCCTCCACTTT. Its translation is CASSLEGVSPLHF. Full variable domain (missing parts from reference TRBV5-1 and TRBJ1-6): KAGVTQTPRYLIKTRGQQVTLSCSPISGHRSVSWYQQTPGQGLQFLFEYFSETQRNKGNFPGRFSGRQFSNSRSEMNVSTLELGDSALYLCASSLEGVSPLHFGNGTRLTVT.